This T cell receptor beta chain was identified during a study of coeliac disease. General study findings and limits: Active celiac intraepithelial and lamina propria samples had lower TRB and TRG clonality than control samples. According to the authors, this method cannot detect gliadin-specific T cells in an unbiased way. Published gliadin-specific TRB sequences appeared in 9 of 18 coeliac samples, 1 of 6 controls.

The method was immunoSEQ multiplex PCR; TCRdb's version includes in-frame clones alone and lacks a portion of them. This table has thousands of clones, 68% appearing once. This clone showed up just a few times. Its antigen is not known. Unmatched junction bases numbered 7, after V lost 5 bases and J lost 3 bases. CDR3 length equals 15 residues. The germline V gene has CDR1 SNHLY and CDR2 FYNNEI. The sample taken for sequencing was lamina propria lymphocytes from the gut. This chain joins TRBV2 and TRBJ1-5, with 7 positions matching TRBD1. The sequence was obtained from a young woman with active celiac disease. The CDR3 loop is CASSTDRALNQPQHF. CDR3 sequence (DNA): TGTGCCAGCAGTACCGACAGGGCCCTCAATCAGCCCCAGCATTTT.